This T cell receptor beta chain was observed in a study of T cell responses to AZD1222 COVID-19 vaccine. Germline assignment: CDR1 SEHNR and CDR2 FQNEAQ (reference sequence). This CDR3 is built from 16 residues. Trimming removed 4 bases at V and 1 base at J, with 16 bases between. Method: immunoSEQ multiplex PCR; TCRdb's copy keeps in-frame clones and lacks some. The repertoire consists of roughly 160,000 clones, with 75% to 90% occurring once and the leading ten covering 6.5% to 8.5%. The receptor was isolated from an adult in good health. This specimen consisted of peripheral blood, obtained on day 0 of AZD1222 vaccination. V gene TRBV7-9 combines with J gene TRBJ1-2, with D perhaps matching TRBD1 (6 bases). DNA of the CDR3: TGTGCCAGCAGCTACCCAGGGGAGTGGGATAACTATGGCTACACCTTC. The encoded protein is CASSYPGEWDNYGYTF.